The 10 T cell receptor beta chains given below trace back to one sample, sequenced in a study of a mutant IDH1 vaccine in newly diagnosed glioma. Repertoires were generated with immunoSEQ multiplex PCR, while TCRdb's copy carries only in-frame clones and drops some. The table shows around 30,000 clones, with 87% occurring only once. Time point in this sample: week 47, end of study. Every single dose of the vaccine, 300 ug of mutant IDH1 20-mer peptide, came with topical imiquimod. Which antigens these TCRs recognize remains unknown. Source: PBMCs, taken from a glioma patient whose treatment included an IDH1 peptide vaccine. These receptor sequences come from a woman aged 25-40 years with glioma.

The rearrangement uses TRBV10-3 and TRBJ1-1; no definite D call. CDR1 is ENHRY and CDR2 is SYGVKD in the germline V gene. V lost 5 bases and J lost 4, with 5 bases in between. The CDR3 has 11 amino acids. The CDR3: CAISRSTEAFF. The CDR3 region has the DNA TGTGCCATCAGTCGGTCCACTGAAGCTTTCTTT.

The CDR3 DNA follows: TGTGCCAGCAGCTTGGCCGTCCGTCTGAGGGGGTCGGAGACCCAGTACTTC. Its protein is CASSLAVRLRGSETQYF. The chain carries TRBV5-6 and TRBJ2-5; maybe TRBD1 (6 bases). Trimming shortened V by 0 bases and J by 5 bases, and 20 bases separated the two germline ends. The CDR3 covers 17 residues. Per germline, CDR1 SGHDT and CDR2 YYEEEE.

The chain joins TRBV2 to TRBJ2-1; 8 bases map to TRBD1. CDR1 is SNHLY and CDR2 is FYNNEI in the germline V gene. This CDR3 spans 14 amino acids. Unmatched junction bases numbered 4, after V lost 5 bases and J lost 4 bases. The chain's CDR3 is CASSWQGAYNEQFF. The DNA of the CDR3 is TGTGCCAGCAGTTGGCAGGGGGCTTACAATGAGCAGTTCTTC.

CDR3 protein: CATSTQRGSSYNEQFF. In DNA form, the CDR3 reads TGTGCCACCAGCACCCAGCGGGGGAGCTCCTACAATGAGCAGTTCTTC. The rearrangement uses TRBV15 and TRBJ2-1; 8 nucleotides align to TRBD2. Germline trimming cut 4 bases from V and 0 bases from J; bases unmatched to any gene: 5. The CDR3 runs to 16 residues. The germline V gene encodes CDR1 LNHNV and CDR2 YYDKDF (reference sequence).

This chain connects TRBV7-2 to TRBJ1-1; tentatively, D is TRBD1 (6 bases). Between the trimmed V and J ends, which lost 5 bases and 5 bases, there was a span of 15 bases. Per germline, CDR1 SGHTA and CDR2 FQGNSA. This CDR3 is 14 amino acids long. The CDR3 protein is CASSIDRWGTEAFF. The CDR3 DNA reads TGTGCCAGCAGCATAGACAGGTGGGGGACTGAAGCTTTCTTT.

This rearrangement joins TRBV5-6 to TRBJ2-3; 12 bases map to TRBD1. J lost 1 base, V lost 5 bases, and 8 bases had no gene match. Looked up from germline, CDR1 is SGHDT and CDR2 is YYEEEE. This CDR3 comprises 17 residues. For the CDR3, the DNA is TGTGCCAGCAGTGGGGACAGGGGGCAGGTTGGCACAGATACGCAGTATTTT. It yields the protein CASSGDRGQVGTDTQYF.

The CDR3, as DNA: TGTGCCAGCAGCTTAGCAGGGCACAATGAGCAGTTCTTC. Its protein is CASSLAGHNEQFF. V is TRBV7-9 and J is TRBJ2-1, with unresolved D. This CDR3 is built from 13 residues. Germline V gene lookup returns CDR1 SEHNR and CDR2 FQNEAQ (reference sequence). V gave up 0 bases and J gave up 5 bases, with 5 bases separating them.

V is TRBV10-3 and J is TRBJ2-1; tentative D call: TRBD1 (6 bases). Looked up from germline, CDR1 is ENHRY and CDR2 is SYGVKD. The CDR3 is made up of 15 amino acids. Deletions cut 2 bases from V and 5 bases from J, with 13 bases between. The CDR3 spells CAISEPPYRDNEQFF. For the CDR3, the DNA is TGTGCCATCAGTGAGCCCCCCTACAGGGACAATGAGCAGTTCTTC.

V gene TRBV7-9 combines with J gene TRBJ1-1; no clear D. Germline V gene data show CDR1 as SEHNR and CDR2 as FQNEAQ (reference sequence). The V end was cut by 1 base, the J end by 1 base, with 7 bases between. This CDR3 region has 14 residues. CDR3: CASSLGQANTEAFF. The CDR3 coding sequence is TGTGCCAGCAGCTTAGGTCAAGCGAACACTGAAGCTTTCTTT.

The CDR3 DNA follows: TGTGCCAGCAGCCACGACAGGAACACTGAAGCTTTCTTT. Translated: CASSHDRNTEAFF. The gene calls are TRBV4-2 and TRBJ1-1; possible D gene TRBD1, 5 bases. V dropped 3 bases and J dropped 1 base, with 6 bases sitting between them. Germline values: CDR1 LGHNA, CDR2 YNFKEQ. This CDR3 is built from 13 residues.